This T cell receptor (beta chain) stems from a study of cytomegalovirus exposure and HLA in healthy donors. Looking at the study overall: Unique TCR beta sequences numbering about 100 million came from approximately 180 million T cells in an earlier analysis. Of all 400 or so donors who were genotyped, 75% to 90% belonged to the Caucasian-associated ancestry cluster.

The CDR3 covers 14 residues. Trimming cost V 7 bases and J 1 base, with 13 bases left between them. Per the germline V gene, CDR1 is SGHNT and CDR2 is YYREEE (reference sequence). General study results and limits: Available immune exposure information covered CMV serostatus only.

Worth noting for this clone: Its target is unknown.

The PCR was carried out with 60 Vbeta primers and 13 Jbeta primers. Clones were read by immunoSEQ multiplex PCR, and TCRdb kept only the in-frame ones, dropping some. Counted here are 220,000 or so clones, roughly 80% occurring once; the ten biggest clones make up 2.5% to 3.5%. The specimen was PBMCs. The rearrangement joins TRBV5-4 to TRBJ2-3; the D gene is possibly TRBD2 (6 bases). The receptor comes from a woman aged 40-49 years in good health and CMV-seronegative. In nucleotides, the CDR3 is TGTGCCAGCGAAGGGTCTAGCGGCACAGATACGCAGTATTTT. Its translation is CASEGSSGTDTQYF.